The 14 T cell receptor beta chains listed next were all sequenced from one sample in a study of T cells in localized non-small cell lung cancer. The protocol was immunoSEQ multiplex PCR, while the TCRdb copy is restricted to in-frame clones and leaves out a portion. The sample contains around 21,000 clones, about 83% of which appear only once. The input for sequencing was peripheral blood, taken before any cancer treatment. These receptors were collected from a man between 35 and 75 years old with stage I lung adenocarcinoma.

The chain employs TRBV30 and TRBJ2-5; possible D gene TRBD1, 5 bases. The CDR3 has 15 amino acids. Germline CDR1 reads GTSNPN; CDR2 reads SVGIG (reference sequence). V was trimmed by 3 bases and J by 4 bases, leaving 18 bases between them. The CDR3 nucleotides are TGTGCCTGGAGCATTTCCCAGGGTCCAGCAGAGACCCAGTACTTC. It encodes CAWSISQGPAETQYF.

The J gene is TRBJ2-7, the V gene TRBV28; D is unclear. The CDR3 is 16 amino acids. The V gene's germline CDR1 is MDHEN and CDR2 SYDVKM. The germline V and J ends were trimmed by 6 bases and 3 bases, with 21 bases remaining between them. CDR3 amino acids: CASSSREVLRYYEQYF. The CDR3 DNA follows: TGTGCCAGCAGCTCCCGAGAGGTCTTGAGGTACTACGAGCAGTACTTC. Combining the CDR3 with reference TRBV28 and TRBJ2-7 gives the whole variable domain DVKVTQSSRYLVKRTGEKVFLECVQDMDHENMFWYRQDPGLGLRLIYFSYDVKMKEKGDIPEGYSVSREKKERFSLILESASTNQTSMYLCASSSREVLRYYEQYFGPGTRLTVT.

This chain joins TRBV7-9 and TRBJ2-5; the match to TRBD2 covers 10 bases. Germline-derived CDR1 and CDR2 are SEHNR and FQNEAQ (reference sequence). The trim removed 6 bases at V and 6 bases at J, leaving 7 bases unmatched. The CDR3 covers 14 residues. The CDR3 reads CASSLGTSVKTQYF. The CDR3 DNA reads TGTGCCAGCAGTCTAGGGACTAGCGTGAAGACCCAGTACTTC. The full variable domain, completed using reference TRBV7-9 and TRBJ2-5, is DTGVSQNPRHKITKRGQNVTFRCDPISEHNRLYWYRQTLGQGPEFLTYFQNEAQLEKSRLLSDRFSAERPKGSFSTLEIQRTEQGDSAMYLCASSLGTSVKTQYFGPGTRLLVL.

The J gene is TRBJ2-1, the V gene TRBV27; D is unclear. The germline V gene encodes CDR1 MNHEY and CDR2 SMNVEV (reference sequence). The V end was cut by 0 bases, the J end by 4 bases, with 13 bases between. CDR3 length: 16 amino acids. The CDR3 reads CASSLSIALGYNEQFF. For the CDR3, the DNA is TGTGCCAGCAGTTTATCGATTGCTCTTGGGTACAATGAGCAGTTCTTC.

This chain uses TRBV28 with TRBJ2-5, with TRBD2 identical over 13 bases. CDR1 and CDR2 (germline): MDHEN, SYDVKM. J was trimmed by 5 bases and V by 6 bases; bases with no gene match: 9. CDR3 length: 16 amino acids. Here the CDR3 reads CASRGGTSGVQETQYF. The CDR3 region has the DNA TGTGCCAGCAGGGGCGGGACTAGCGGGGTTCAGGAGACCCAGTACTTC.

A remark on this clone: One end of the junction does not line up with germline, which may come from a read error. This chain joins TRBV28 and TRBJ2-3; 8 bases fit TRBD1. This CDR3 is built from 14 residues. Germline V gene lookup returns CDR1 MDHEN and CDR2 SYDVKM. The CDR3 bases are TGTGCCAGCAGTTTAACCCAGGGGGCAGACACGCAGTATTTT. Its translation is CASSLTQGADTQYF.

The rearrangement uses TRBV2 and TRBJ2-2, with D possibly TRBD2 on 5 matching bases. The V gene lost 0 bases and the J gene lost 7 bases, with 15 bases spanning the gap. There are 16 residues in the CDR3. Germline V gene sequence: CDR1 SNHLY, CDR2 FYNNEI. CDR3 in DNA: TGTGCCAGCAGTGAAGCGTCGACTGGCGGGCACGGGGAGCTGTTTTTT. This sequence encodes CASSEASTGGHGELFF.

The genes are TRBV29-1 and TRBJ2-1, with D tentatively TRBD2 (7 bases). The CDR3 runs 15 residues. Germline V gene sequence: CDR1 SQVTM, CDR2 ANQGSEA. V was cut by 4 bases and J by 4 bases, with 17 bases left in between. CDR3 residues: CSVAGGPRQYNEQFF. CDR3 DNA: TGCAGCGTTGCGGGGGGCCCCCGGCAATACAATGAGCAGTTCTTC.

V gene TRBV27 combines with J gene TRBJ2-5; D call uncertain. This CDR3 region has 12 residues. Deletions cut 5 bases from V and 4 bases from J, with 8 bases between. Per the germline V gene, CDR1 is MNHEY and CDR2 is SMNVEV (reference sequence). DNA of the CDR3: TGTGCCAGCAGTATACCAGGAGAGACCCAGTACTTC. Translation gives CASSIPGETQYF.

The chain uses TRBV19 and TRBJ1-1; D remains ambiguous. Germline V gives CDR1 LNHDA, CDR2 SQIVND (reference sequence). This CDR3 has 12 residues. V lost 4 bases to trimming and J lost 7 bases, with 10 bases between them. The CDR3 DNA reads TGTGCCAGTAGTACAAAAGGGAGTGAAGCTTTCTTT. It is translated as CASSTKGSEAFF. Drawing the rest from reference TRBV19 and TRBJ1-1, the complete variable domain is DGGITQSPKYLFRKEGQNVTLSCEQNLNHDAMYWYRQDPGQGLRLIYYSQIVNDFQKGDIAEGYSVSREKKESFPLTVTSAQKNPTAFYLCASSTKGSEAFFGQGTRLTVV.

With respect to this clone: This may come from a read error, since a much larger clone is one base off. V gene TRBV10-3 combines with J gene TRBJ2-5; possibly TRBD1 or TRBD2 for D (5 bases each). There are 14 residues in the CDR3. Trimming left V 0 bases short and J 7 bases short, with 12 bases between. Per germline, CDR1 ENHRY and CDR2 SYGVKD. Written as DNA, the CDR3 is TGTGCCATCAGTGAGTCTCAAGCTGGGGGGACCCAGTACTTC. This sequence encodes CAISESQAGGTQYF.

This clone has a single count. The rearrangement joins TRBV5-1 to TRBJ2-7; 11 bases are shared with TRBD1. Germline-derived CDR1 and CDR2 are SGHRS and YFSETQ. There are 14 residues in the CDR3. The ends lost 3 bases at V and 6 bases at J; junction bases unmatched: 5. The CDR3 here is CASSWDRGAGEQYF. The CDR3 region has the DNA TGCGCCAGCAGCTGGGACAGGGGGGCGGGCGAGCAGTACTTC.

This clone has just a few counts. The J gene is TRBJ2-7, the V gene TRBV19; no definite D call. There are 13 residues in the CDR3. Germline values: CDR1 LNHDA, CDR2 SQIVND (reference sequence). V was cut by 1 base and J by 7 bases, with 11 bases left in between. CDR3 nucleotide sequence: TGTGCCAGTAGTATAGGTCCTAGGAGAGAGCAGTACTTC. Translated: CASSIGPRREQYF.

This chain links TRBV2 with TRBJ1-5; D possibly corresponds to TRBD1 (5 bases). The germline V gene has CDR1 SNHLY and CDR2 FYNNEI. The CDR3 covers 15 residues. The V end was cut by 5 bases, the J end by 5 bases, with 16 bases between. CDR3 residues: CASSLRARGDQPQHF. CDR3 coding DNA: TGTGCCAGCAGTCTCCGGGCCCGGGGCGATCAGCCCCAGCATTTT.